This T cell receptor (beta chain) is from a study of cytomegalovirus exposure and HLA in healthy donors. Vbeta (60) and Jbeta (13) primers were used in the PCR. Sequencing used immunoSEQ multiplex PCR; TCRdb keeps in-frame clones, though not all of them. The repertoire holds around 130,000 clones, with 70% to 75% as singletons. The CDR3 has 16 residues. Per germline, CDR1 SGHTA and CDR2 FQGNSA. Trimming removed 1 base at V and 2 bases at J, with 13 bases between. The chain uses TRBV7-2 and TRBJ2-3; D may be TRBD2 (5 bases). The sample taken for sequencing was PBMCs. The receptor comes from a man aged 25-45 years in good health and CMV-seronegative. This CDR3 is CASSLVGVGNTDTQYF. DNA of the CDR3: TGTGCCAGCAGCTTAGTCGGGGTTGGGAACACAGATACGCAGTATTTT.